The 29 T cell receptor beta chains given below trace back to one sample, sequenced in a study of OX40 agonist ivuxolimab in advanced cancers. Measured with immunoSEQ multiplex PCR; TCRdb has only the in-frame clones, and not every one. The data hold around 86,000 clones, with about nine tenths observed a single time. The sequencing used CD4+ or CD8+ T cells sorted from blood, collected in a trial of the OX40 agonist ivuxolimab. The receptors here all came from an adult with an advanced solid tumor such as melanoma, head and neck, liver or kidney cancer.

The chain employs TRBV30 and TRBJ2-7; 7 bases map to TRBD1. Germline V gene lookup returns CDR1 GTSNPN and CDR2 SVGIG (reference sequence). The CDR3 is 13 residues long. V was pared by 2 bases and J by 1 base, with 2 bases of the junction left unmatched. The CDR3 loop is CAWSRQGSYEQYF. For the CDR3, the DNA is TGTGCCTGGAGTAGACAGGGATCCTACGAGCAGTACTTC.

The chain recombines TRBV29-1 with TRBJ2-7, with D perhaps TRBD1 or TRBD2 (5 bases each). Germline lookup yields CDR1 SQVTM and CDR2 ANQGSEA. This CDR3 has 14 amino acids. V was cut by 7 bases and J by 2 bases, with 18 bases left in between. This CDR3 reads CSAAAGTATYEQYF. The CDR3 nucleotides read TGCAGCGCGGCGGCCGGGACGGCAACCTACGAGCAGTACTTC.

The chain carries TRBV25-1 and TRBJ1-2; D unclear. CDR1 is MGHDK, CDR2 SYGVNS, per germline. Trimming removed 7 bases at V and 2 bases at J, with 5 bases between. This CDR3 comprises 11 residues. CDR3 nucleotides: TGTGCCAGCACTTCAAACTATGGCTACACCTTC. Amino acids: CASTSNYGYTF.

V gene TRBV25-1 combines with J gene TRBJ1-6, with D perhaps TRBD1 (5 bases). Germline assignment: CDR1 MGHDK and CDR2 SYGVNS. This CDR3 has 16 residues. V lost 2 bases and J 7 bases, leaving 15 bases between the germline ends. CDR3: CASSEMRGRTNSPLHF. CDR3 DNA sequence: TGTGCCAGCAGTGAAATGAGGGGACGAACCAATTCACCCCTCCACTTT.

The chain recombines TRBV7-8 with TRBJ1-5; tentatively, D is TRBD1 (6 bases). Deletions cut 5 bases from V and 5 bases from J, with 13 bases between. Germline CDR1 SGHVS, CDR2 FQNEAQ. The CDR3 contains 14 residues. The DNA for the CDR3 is TGTGCCAGCAGCCCTAACAGGGTGCATCAGCCCCAGCATTTT. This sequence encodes CASSPNRVHQPQHF.

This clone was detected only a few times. The CDR3 DNA sequence: TGTGCCAGCAGGTGGACAGCCCGATCCTACGAGCAGTACTTC. This sequence encodes CASRWTARSYEQYF. The chain carries TRBV6-5 and TRBJ2-7; possible D gene TRBD1, 6 bases. The CDR3 loop spans 14 amino acids. The V end lost 6 bases, the J end lost 1 base, and 13 bases lay between the germline ends. Per the germline V gene, CDR1 is MNHEY and CDR2 is SVGAGI.

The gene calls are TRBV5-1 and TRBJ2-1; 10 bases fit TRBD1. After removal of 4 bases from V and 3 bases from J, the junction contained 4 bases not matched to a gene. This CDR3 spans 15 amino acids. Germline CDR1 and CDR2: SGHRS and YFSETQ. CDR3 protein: CASSLGQGHYNEQFF. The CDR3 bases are TGCGCCAGCAGCCTGGGACAGGGGCACTACAATGAGCAGTTCTTC. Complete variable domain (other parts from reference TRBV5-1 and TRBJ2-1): KAGVTQTPRYLIKTRGQQVTLSCSPISGHRSVSWYQQTPGQGLQFLFEYFSETQRNKGNFPGRFSGRQFSNSRSEMNVSTLELGDSALYLCASSLGQGHYNEQFFGPGTRLTVL.

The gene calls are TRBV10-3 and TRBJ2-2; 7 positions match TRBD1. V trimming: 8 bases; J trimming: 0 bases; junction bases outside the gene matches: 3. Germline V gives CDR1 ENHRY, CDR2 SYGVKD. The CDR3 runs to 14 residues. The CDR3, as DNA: TGTGCCATCCAGGGGGTCGCGAACACCGGGGAGCTGTTTTTT. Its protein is CAIQGVANTGELFF.

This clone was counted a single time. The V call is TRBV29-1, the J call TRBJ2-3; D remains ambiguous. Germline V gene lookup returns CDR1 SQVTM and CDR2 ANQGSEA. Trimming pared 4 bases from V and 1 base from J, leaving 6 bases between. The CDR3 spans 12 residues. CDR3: CSVVRGTDTQYF. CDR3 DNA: TGCAGCGTTGTTCGCGGCACAGATACGCAGTATTTT.

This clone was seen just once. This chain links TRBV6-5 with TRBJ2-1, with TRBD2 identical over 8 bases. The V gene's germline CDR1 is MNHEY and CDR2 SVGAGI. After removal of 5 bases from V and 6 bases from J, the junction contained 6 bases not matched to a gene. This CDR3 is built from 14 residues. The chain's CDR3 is CASSHGGRRNEQFF. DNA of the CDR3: TGTGCCAGCAGTCACGGCGGGAGGCGCAATGAGCAGTTCTTC.

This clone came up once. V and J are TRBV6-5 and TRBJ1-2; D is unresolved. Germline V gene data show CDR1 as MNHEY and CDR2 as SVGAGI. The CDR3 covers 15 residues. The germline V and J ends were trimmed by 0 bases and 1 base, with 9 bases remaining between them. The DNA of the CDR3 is TGTGCCAGCAGTTACTCACCTCGCAGTAACTATGGCTACACCTTC. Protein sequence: CASSYSPRSNYGYTF.

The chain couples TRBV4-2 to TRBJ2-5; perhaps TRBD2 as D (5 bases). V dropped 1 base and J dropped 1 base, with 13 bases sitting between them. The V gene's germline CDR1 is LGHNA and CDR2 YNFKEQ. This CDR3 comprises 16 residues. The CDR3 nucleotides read TGTGCCAGCAGCCAAGGAGTAGCGAGCAGCCAAGAGACCCAGTACTTC. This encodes CASSQGVASSQETQYF.

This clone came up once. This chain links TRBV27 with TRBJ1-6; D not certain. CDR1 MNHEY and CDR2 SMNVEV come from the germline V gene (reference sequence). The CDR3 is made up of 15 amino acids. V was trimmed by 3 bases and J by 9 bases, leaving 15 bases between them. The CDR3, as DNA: TGTGCCAGCAGTTTCGGGCCGGCGGTTACTTCACCCCTCCACTTT. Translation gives CASSFGPAVTSPLHF.

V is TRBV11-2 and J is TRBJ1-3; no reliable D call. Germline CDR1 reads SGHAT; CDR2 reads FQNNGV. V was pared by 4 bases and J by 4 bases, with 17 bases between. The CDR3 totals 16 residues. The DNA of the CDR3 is TGTGCCAGCAGCTCCGGAATCGACCCCGGAGGAAACACCATATATTTT. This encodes CASSSGIDPGGNTIYF.

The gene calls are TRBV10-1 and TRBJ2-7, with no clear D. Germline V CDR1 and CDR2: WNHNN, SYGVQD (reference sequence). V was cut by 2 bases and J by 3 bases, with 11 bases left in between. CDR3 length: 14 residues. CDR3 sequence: CASSEHGSHYEQYF. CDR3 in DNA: TGCGCCAGCAGTGAGCACGGTAGCCACTACGAGCAGTACTTC.

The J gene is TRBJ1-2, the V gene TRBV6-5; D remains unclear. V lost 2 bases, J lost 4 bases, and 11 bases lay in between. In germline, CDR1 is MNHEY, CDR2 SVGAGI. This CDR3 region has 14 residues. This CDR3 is CASSYLGSSYGYTF. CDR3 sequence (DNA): TGTGCCAGCAGTTACCTGGGGAGTAGCTATGGCTACACCTTC.

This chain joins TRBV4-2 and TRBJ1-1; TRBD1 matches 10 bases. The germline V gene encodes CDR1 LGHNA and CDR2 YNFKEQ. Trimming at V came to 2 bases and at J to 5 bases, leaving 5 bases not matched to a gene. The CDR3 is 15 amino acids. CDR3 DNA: TGTGCCAGCAGCCAACCCGGACAGGGGGAGACTGAAGCTTTCTTT. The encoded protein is CASSQPGQGETEAFF.

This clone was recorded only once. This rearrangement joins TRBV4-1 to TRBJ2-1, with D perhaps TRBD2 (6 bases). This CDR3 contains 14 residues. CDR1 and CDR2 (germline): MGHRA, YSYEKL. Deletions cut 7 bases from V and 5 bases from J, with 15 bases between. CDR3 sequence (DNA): TGCGCCAGCAATTACGCGGGACGTCACAATGAGCAGTTCTTC. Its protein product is CASNYAGRHNEQFF.

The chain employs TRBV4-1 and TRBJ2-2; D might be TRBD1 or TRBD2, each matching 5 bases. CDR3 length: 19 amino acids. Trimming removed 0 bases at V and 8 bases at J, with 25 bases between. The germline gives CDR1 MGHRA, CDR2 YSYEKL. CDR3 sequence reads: CASSQDNGALLVGAGELFF. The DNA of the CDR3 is TGCGCCAGCAGCCAAGATAACGGGGCATTACTAGTGGGTGCGGGGGAGCTGTTTTTT.

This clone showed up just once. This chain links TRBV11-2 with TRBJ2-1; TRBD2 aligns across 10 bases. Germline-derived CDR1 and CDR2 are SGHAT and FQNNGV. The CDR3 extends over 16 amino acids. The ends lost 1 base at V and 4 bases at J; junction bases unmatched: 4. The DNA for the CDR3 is TGTGCCAGCAGCTTAGGAGCGGGAGGGGCTTACAATGAGCAGTTCTTC. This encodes CASSLGAGGAYNEQFF.

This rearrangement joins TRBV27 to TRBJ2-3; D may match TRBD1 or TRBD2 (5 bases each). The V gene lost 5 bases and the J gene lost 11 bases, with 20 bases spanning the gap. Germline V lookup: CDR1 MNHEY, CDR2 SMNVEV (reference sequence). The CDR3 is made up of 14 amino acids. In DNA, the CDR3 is TGTGCCAGCAGTAAGAGGGACGGATTTAGTGTGCAGTATTTT. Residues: CASSKRDGFSVQYF.

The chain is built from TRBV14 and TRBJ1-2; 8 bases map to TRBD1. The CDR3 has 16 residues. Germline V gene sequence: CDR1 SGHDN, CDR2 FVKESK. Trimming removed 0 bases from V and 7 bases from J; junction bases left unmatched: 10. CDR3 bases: TGTGCCAGCAGCCAAGACTTAGGACAGGGCGCTCTTGGCTACACCTTC. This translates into CASSQDLGQGALGYTF.

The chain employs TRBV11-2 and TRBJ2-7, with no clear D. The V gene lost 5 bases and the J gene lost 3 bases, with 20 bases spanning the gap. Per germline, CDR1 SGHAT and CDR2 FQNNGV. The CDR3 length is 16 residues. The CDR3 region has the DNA TGTGCCAGCAGCGACTTCGAGAGGAGCAAAAACTACGAGCAGTACTTC. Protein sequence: CASSDFERSKNYEQYF.

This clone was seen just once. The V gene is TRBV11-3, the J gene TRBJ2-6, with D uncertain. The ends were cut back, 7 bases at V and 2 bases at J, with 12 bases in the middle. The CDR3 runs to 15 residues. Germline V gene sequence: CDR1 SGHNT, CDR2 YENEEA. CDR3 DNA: TGTGCCAGCAACTTTTTCGGAGCTGGGGCCAACGTCCTGACTTTC. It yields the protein CASNFFGAGANVLTF. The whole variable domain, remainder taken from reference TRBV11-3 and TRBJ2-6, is EAGVVQSPRYKIIEKKQPVAFWCNPISGHNTLYWYLQNLGQGPELLIRYENEEAVDDSQLPKDRFSAERLKGVDSTLKIQPAELGDSAVYLCASNFFGAGANVLTFGAGSRLTVL.

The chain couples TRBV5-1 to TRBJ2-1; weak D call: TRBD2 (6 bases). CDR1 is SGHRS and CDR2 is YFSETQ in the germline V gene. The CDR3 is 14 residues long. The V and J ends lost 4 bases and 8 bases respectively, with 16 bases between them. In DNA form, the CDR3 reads TGCGCCAGCAGCGGGGCTCTAGCGTTTGATGAGCAGTTCTTC. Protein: CASSGALAFDEQFF. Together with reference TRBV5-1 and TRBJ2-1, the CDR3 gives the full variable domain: KAGVTQTPRYLIKTRGQQVTLSCSPISGHRSVSWYQQTPGQGLQFLFEYFSETQRNKGNFPGRFSGRQFSNSRSEMNVSTLELGDSALYLCASSGALAFDEQFFGPGTRLTVL.

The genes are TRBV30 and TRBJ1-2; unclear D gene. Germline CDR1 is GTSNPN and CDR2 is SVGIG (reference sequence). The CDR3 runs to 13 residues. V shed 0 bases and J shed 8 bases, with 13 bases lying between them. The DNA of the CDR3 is TGTGCCTGGAGTGTACGGGCCCTGGGGGGCTACACCTTC. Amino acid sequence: CAWSVRALGGYTF.

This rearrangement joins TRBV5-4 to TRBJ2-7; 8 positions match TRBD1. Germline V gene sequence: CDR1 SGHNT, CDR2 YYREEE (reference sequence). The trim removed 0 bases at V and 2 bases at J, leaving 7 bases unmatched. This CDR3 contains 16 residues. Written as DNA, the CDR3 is TGTGCCAGCAGCTTGGCTGGGACAGGTATTCCCTACGAGCAGTACTTC. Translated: CASSLAGTGIPYEQYF. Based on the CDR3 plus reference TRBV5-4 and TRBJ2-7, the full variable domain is ETGVTQSPTHLIKTRGQQVTLRCSSQSGHNTVSWYQQALGQGPQFIFQYYREEENGRGNFPPRFSGLQFPNYSSELNVNALELDDSALYLCASSLAGTGIPYEQYFGPGTRLTVT.

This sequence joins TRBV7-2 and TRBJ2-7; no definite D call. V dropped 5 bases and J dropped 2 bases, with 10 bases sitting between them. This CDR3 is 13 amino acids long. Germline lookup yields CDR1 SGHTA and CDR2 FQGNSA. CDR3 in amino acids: CASSPAGPYEQYF. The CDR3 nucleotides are TGTGCCAGCAGCCCGGCCGGGCCCTACGAGCAGTACTTC.

The CDR3 region is CASSPTGLAGAFADTQYF. DNA for the CDR3: TGTGCCAGCTCACCCACGGGACTAGCGGGAGCGTTTGCAGATACGCAGTATTTT. The gene calls are TRBV18 and TRBJ2-3; TRBD2 aligns across 14 bases. Trimming took 3 bases from V and 4 from J; bases not matched to a gene: 9. The CDR3 is made up of 18 amino acids. Germline CDR1 KGHSH, CDR2 LQKENI.